The next 21 T cell receptor beta chains were all read from a single sample in a study of PD-1 blockade in classical Hodgkin lymphoma. Clones were read by immunoSEQ multiplex PCR, and TCRdb kept only the in-frame ones, dropping some. Here the sample spans approximately 100,000 clones, roughly 89% being singletons. In every patient, relapse followed autologous stem cell transplantation, while exposure to brentuximab vedotin differed. The source material was peripheral blood mononuclear cells (PBMCs), sampled before the second cycle of nivolumab. Receptors were obtained from a human donor with classical Hodgkin lymphoma.

The genes are TRBV11-2 and TRBJ1-1, with D hard to call. The CDR3 spans 14 residues. Germline CDR1 and CDR2: SGHAT and FQNNGV. V lost 3 bases, J lost 4 bases, and 12 bases lay in between. The CDR3: CASSFKKLGTEAFF. DNA for the CDR3: TGTGCCAGCAGCTTCAAGAAGCTGGGCACTGAAGCTTTCTTT.

This clone was observed a few times. Other DNA sequences in this sample translate to the same CDR3. The chain couples TRBV9 to TRBJ1-1; maybe TRBD1 (6 bases). V lost 0 bases, J lost 4 bases, and 7 bases lay in between. Germline V gene data show CDR1 as SGDLS and CDR2 as YYNGEE. The CDR3 is 13 amino acids. CDR3 region: CASSVEGGTEAFF. DNA for the CDR3: TGTGCCAGCAGCGTAGAAGGGGGCACTGAAGCTTTCTTT.

The CDR3 spells CASSTKNSGPKYQETQYF. CDR3 DNA: TGTGCCAGCAGCACCAAAAATAGCGGGCCGAAGTACCAAGAGACCCAGTACTTC. The V gene is TRBV27, the J gene TRBJ2-5; 7 nucleotides agree with TRBD2. Germline CDR1 reads MNHEY; CDR2 reads SMNVEV (reference sequence). V dropped 6 bases and J dropped 0; count of bases not matched to a gene: 16. This CDR3 is 18 amino acids long.

This rearrangement joins TRBV6-5 to TRBJ1-5; a weak D match, TRBD1 (6 bases). The CDR3 consists of 14 residues. Deletions cut 6 bases from V and 0 bases from J, with 9 bases between. Germline CDR1 is MNHEY and CDR2 is SVGAGI. CDR3 coding DNA: TGTGCCAGCAGCCCGGACAGTAGCAATCAGCCCCAGCATTTT. It yields the protein CASSPDSSNQPQHF.

V is TRBV19 and J is TRBJ2-1; 8 bases align to TRBD2. J lost 8 bases, V lost 3 bases, and 6 bases had no gene match. Germline V gene sequence: CDR1 LNHDA, CDR2 SQIVND (reference sequence). CDR3 length equals 14 residues. This CDR3 reads CASSIPGGVDEQFF. The CDR3, as DNA: TGTGCCAGTAGTATCCCCGGGGGGGTCGATGAGCAGTTCTTC.

This chain joins TRBV27 and TRBJ2-7, with unresolved D. CDR1 and CDR2 from the germline V gene are MNHEY and SMNVEV (reference sequence). The CDR3 length is 11 residues. Trimming took 3 bases from V and 8 from J, leaving 8 bases between them. CDR3 sequence: CASSLPSQQYF. For the CDR3, the DNA is TGTGCCAGCAGTTTGCCCAGCCAGCAGTACTTC.

The chain links TRBV15 to TRBJ2-7, with D possibly being TRBD2 (6 bases). V lost 2 bases, J lost 2 bases, and 10 bases lay in between. This CDR3 comprises 14 residues. Germline V lookup: CDR1 LNHNV, CDR2 YYDKDF (reference sequence). The CDR3 loop is CATSRYSGPYEQYF. DNA for the CDR3: TGTGCCACCAGCAGATACAGCGGGCCCTACGAGCAGTACTTC.

The chain combines TRBV7-2 with TRBJ2-3, with a tentative D call TRBD2 (6 bases). Germline V gene data show CDR1 as SGHTA and CDR2 as FQGNSA. V was pared by 1 base and J by 0 bases, with 8 bases between. This CDR3 comprises 15 residues. CDR3 sequence (DNA): TGTGCCAGCAGCTTAGACGGGGGAAGCACAGATACGCAGTATTTT. It encodes CASSLDGGSTDTQYF.

For the CDR3, the DNA is TGTGCCAGCAGTGCGACAGGGGGAGGCTACACCTTC. This codes for CASSATGGGYTF. The chain carries TRBV2 and TRBJ1-2; TRBD1 matches at 9 bases. The CDR3 spans 12 residues. The junction had 2 bases not matched to a gene; V was cut back by 4 bases and J by 8 bases. Germline CDR1 SNHLY, CDR2 FYNNEI. Looking up the rest from reference TRBV2 and TRBJ1-2 gives the full variable domain: EPEVTQTPSHQVTQMGQEVILRCVPISNHLYFYWYRQILGQKVEFLVSFYNNEISEKSEIFDDQFSVERPDGSNFTLKIRSTKLEDSAMYFCASSATGGGYTFGSGTRLTVV.

V is TRBV6-6 and J is TRBJ1-6; 9 nucleotides match TRBD1. V shed 4 bases, J shed 14 bases, and the junction held 9 bases outside the gene matches. CDR3 length: 14 residues. The V gene's germline CDR1 is MNHNY and CDR2 SVGAGI (reference sequence). The CDR3 coding sequence is TGTGCCAGCAGTTCCGGGACAGGGTCTATCACCCTCCACTTT. Its translation: CASSSGTGSITLHF.

This clone was seen only a few times. V gene TRBV6-5 combines with J gene TRBJ1-6; 7 bases are shared with TRBD1. The V and J ends lost 3 bases and 7 bases, in that order; junction bases with no gene match: 3. The CDR3 extends over 14 amino acids. Germline assignment: CDR1 MNHEY and CDR2 SVGAGI. CDR3 nucleotide sequence: TGTGCCAGCAGTTATGAACAGGGGAATTCACCCCTCCACTTT. Protein: CASSYEQGNSPLHF.

V is TRBV7-9 and J is TRBJ2-1; perhaps TRBD1 as D (5 bases). The CDR3 loop spans 14 amino acids. Trimming left V 8 bases short and J 5 bases short, with 16 bases between. Germline lookup yields CDR1 SEHNR and CDR2 FQNEAQ (reference sequence). Written as DNA, the CDR3 is TGTGCCAGCGTCCTGGCCGGACAAAACAATGAGCAGTTCTTC. It codes for CASVLAGQNNEQFF.

The rearrangement links TRBV21-1 to TRBJ2-2; the listed D gene, TRBD1, was not tested against the DNA. TRBV21-1 is a pseudogene segment. This CDR3 has 18 residues. The CDR3: CASSTTLGQPTNTGELFF. CDR3 nucleotide sequence: TGTGCCAGCAGCACTACCTTGGGACAGCCGACGAACACCGGGGAGCTGTTTTTT.

The gene calls are TRBV10-3 and TRBJ2-3; D is perhaps TRBD2 (7 bases). Germline assignment: CDR1 ENHRY and CDR2 SYGVKD. This CDR3 spans 14 amino acids. The germline V and J ends were trimmed by 7 bases and 4 bases, with 15 bases remaining between them. DNA for the CDR3: TGTGCCATCATGGGGGGGCAGGGCGCAGATACGCAGTATTTT. Translating it yields CAIMGGQGADTQYF.

The chain uses TRBV7-3 and TRBJ1-4, with D uncertain. Looked up from germline, CDR1 is SGHTA and CDR2 is FQGTGA. This CDR3 region has 15 residues. V gave up 3 bases and J gave up 7 bases, with 15 bases separating them. The CDR3 spells CASSFSEVRFEKLFF. CDR3 in DNA: TGTGCCAGCAGCTTTAGCGAGGTTCGTTTTGAAAAACTGTTTTTT.

The CDR3: CAWSVLTATDTQYF. The CDR3 nucleotides are TGTGCCTGGAGTGTATTGACTGCGACAGATACGCAGTATTTT. The rearrangement joins TRBV30 to TRBJ2-3; the D is unclear. The ends were cut back, 0 bases at V and 3 bases at J, with 10 bases in the middle. Looked up from germline, CDR1 is GTSNPN and CDR2 is SVGIG (reference sequence). CDR3 length equals 14 residues. Combining the CDR3 with reference TRBV30 and TRBJ2-3 gives the whole variable domain SQTIHQWPATLVQPVGSPLSLECTVEGTSNPNLYWYRQAAGRGLQLLFYSVGIGQISSEVPQNLSASRPQDRQFILSSKKLLLSDSGFYLCAWSVLTATDTQYFGPGTRLTVL.

The gene calls are TRBV5-4 and TRBJ2-7; 7 bases map to TRBD1. The CDR3 sequence is 14 residues long. Germline CDR1 is SGHNT and CDR2 is YYREEE (reference sequence). After removal of 5 bases from V and 6 bases from J, the junction contained 11 bases not matched to a gene. The CDR3 loop is CASSSGTVPSEQYF. In DNA form, the CDR3 reads TGTGCCAGCAGTTCCGGGACAGTGCCCTCCGAGCAGTACTTC.

This chain links TRBV4-3 with TRBJ2-7; D ambiguous. The CDR3 sequence is 13 residues long. V lost 4 bases, J lost 0 bases, and 7 bases lay in between. The germline gives CDR1 LGHNA, CDR2 YSLEER. CDR3 region: CASSPQPSYEQYF. CDR3 nucleotide sequence: TGCGCCAGCAGCCCCCAGCCCTCCTACGAGCAGTACTTC.

The V gene is TRBV28, the J gene TRBJ2-7; maybe TRBD2 (5 bases). The CDR3 sequence is 13 residues long. Trimming removed 6 bases at V and 2 bases at J, with 11 bases between. CDR1 MDHEN and CDR2 SYDVKM come from the germline V gene. CDR3 bases: TGTGCCAGCAGCCCGGGATGGGCCTACGAGCAGTACTTC. Protein: CASSPGWAYEQYF.

This sequence joins TRBV5-4 and TRBJ2-7, with D perhaps being TRBD1 or TRBD2 (5 bases each). CDR3 length: 14 amino acids. CDR1 is SGHNT, CDR2 YYREEE, per germline (reference sequence). Trimming took 3 bases from V and 4 from J, leaving 14 bases between them. The CDR3 sequence is CASSSGPPNYEQYF. Written as DNA, the CDR3 is TGTGCCAGCAGCTCGGGACCCCCAAATTACGAGCAGTACTTC.

This chain links TRBV6-4 with TRBJ1-2; TRBD1 aligns across 10 bases. J lost 6 bases, V lost 3 bases, and 7 bases had no gene match. This CDR3 is built from 15 residues. The germline V gene has CDR1 MRHNA and CDR2 SNTAGT. The CDR3 coding sequence is TGTGCCAGCAGTGAAACGGGACAGGGGTATCATGGCTACACCTTC. The encoded protein is CASSETGQGYHGYTF.